The rows below give T cell receptor beta chains drawn from one sample of a study of T cells after yellow fever vaccination. TCRdb re-called the 5' RACE reads with MiXCR, one entry per CDR3 protein. The sample holds about 550,000 distinct CDR3 sequences, 15% to 20% seen once. Sample: PBMCs, taken 15 days after the yellow fever booster vaccination. These receptors all stem from a man aged 30 to 39 who received the YFV17D yellow fever vaccine. Each CDR3 is given with its conserved first and last residue. A D gene is named only where the DNA matches it firmly. Clone size is not always given. Where it is, it says once, few, many or a class for expanded clones.

V	size	D	J	DNA	CDR3
TRBV15	once	.	TRBJ2-5	TGTGCCACCAGCAGCCGGCGAGGTTCGAAGACCCAGTACTTC	CATSSRRGSKTQYF
TRBV7-2	.	.	TRBJ2-1	TGTGCCAGCAGCTTACTTCTCCTAAGCTCCTACAATGAGCAGTTCTTC	CASSLLLLSSYNEQFF
TRBV29-1	.	.	TRBJ2-1	TGCAGCGTTGAAGGGCGGGATGTAGGGTCGTTCTTC	CSVEGRDVGSFF
TRBV3-1	once	.	TRBJ2-5	TGTGCCAGCAGCCAGGGCATGCAGGGCCAAGAGACCCAGTGCTTC	CASSQGMQGQETQCF
TRBV7-2	.	TRBD1	TRBJ1-2	TGTGCCAGCAGCGAACAGGGGGCCATTCTCGGCTACACCTTC	CASSEQGAILGYTF
TRBV15	few	.	TRBJ2-2	TGTGCCACCAGCAGCGTGGGATCCCCTCCCACCGGGGAGCTGTTTTTT	CATSSVGSPPTGELFF
TRBV9	.	TRBD2	TRBJ2-7	TGTGCCAGCAGCCCCCGTGGGCAGGGTGGCGGCGGGAGGGCTTCCTACGAGCAGTACTTC	CASSPRGQGGGGRASYEQYF
TRBV20-1	few	.	TRBJ2-2	TGCAGTGCTAGGGGCGGGCGGAACACCGGGGAGCTGTTTTTT	CSARGGRNTGELFF
TRBV5-1	.	.	TRBJ2-7	TGCGCCAGCAGGCGGGACAGCCCCTACGAGCAGTACTTC	CASRRDSPYEQYF
TRBV30	.	.	TRBJ2-1	TGTGCCTGTTATCTCCGAGGGGCAGAGCAGTTCTTC	CACYLRGAEQFF
TRBV6-1	.	.	TRBJ1-1	TGTGCCAGCAATGGGGGTTCGAACACTGAAGCTTTCTTT	CASNGGSNTEAFF
TRBV6-1	.	TRBD1	TRBJ1-1	TGTGCCGGGCAATCCGGGACAGGGATCACTGAAGCTTTCTTT	CAGQSGTGITEAFF
TRBV14	.	.	TRBJ2-3	TGTGCCAGCAGCCAAGATGTGTGGAGGGGGCGTTCCGATACGCAGTATTTT	CASSQDVWRGRSDTQYF
TRBV5-1	.	TRBD2	TRBJ2-6	TGCGCCAGCTCGGGGGGGAACTCTGGGGCCAACGTCCTGACTTTC	CASSGGNSGANVLTF
TRBV7-2	few	TRBD2	TRBJ2-4	TGTGCCAGCAGCTCCCCCGGGGCGGGGGGAAGCAAAAACATTCAGTACTTC	CASSSPGAGGSKNIQYF
TRBV29-1	.	TRBD1	TRBJ1-2	TGCAGCGTTGACGACAGGGGCGATTATGGCTACACCTTC	CSVDDRGDYGYTF
TRBV2	few	TRBD1	TRBJ2-5	TGTGCCAGCAGTGAAGTCGGACAGGGGAGGCGAGGCCTGTACTTC	CASSEVGQGRRGLYF
TRBV5-1	.	.	TRBJ1-4	TGCGCCAGCAGCTTGGAAGGGGCGGGTGAAAAACTGTTTTTT	CASSLEGAGEKLFF
TRBV29-1	few	TRBD1	TRBJ2-1	TGCAGCGTCAAGACAGGGCAATACAATGAGCAGTTCTTC	CSVKTGQYNEQFF
TRBV20-1	few	TRBD2	TRBJ2-7	TGCAGTGCGGTGACTAGCGACTCCTACGAGCAGTACTTC	CSAVTSDSYEQYF
TRBV18	many	.	TRBJ1-1	TGTGCCAGCTTCGGGGGGATCCCAACCTTCTACTATGAAGCTTTCTTT	CASFGGIPTFYYEAFF
TRBV5-1	.	.	TRBJ1-5	TGCGCCAGCAGGGAAAGGTCGAATCAGCCCCAGCATTTT	CASRERSNQPQHF
TRBV6-1	few	.	TRBJ2-1	TGTGCCAGCAGCCGATTGAACCGCAGAGGTAATGAGCAGTTCTTC	CASSRLNRRGNEQFF
TRBV12-3/TRBV12-4	few	TRBD1	TRBJ2-3	TGTGCCAGCAGCATCGTAACCGGGACAGGGAAGGATACGCAGTATTTT	CASSIVTGTGKDTQYF
TRBV14	.	.	TRBJ2-1	TGTGCCAGCAGCCAGGACTTCGGGGGTGAGCAGTTCTTC	CASSQDFGGEQFF
TRBV6-5	.	.	TRBJ1-6	TGTGCCAGCAGTTACCGCCGAAGCTATAATTCACCCCTCCACTTT	CASSYRRSYNSPLHF
TRBV21-1	.	.	TRBJ1-6	TGTGCCAGGATACAGTGGGCCTCCTATAATTCACCCCTCCACTTT	CARIQWASYNSPLHF
TRBV5-8	few	TRBD2	TRBJ2-5	TGTGCCAGCCGAGCGGGAGGGCTCCAAGAGACCCAGTACTTC	CASRAGGLQETQYF
TRBV29-1	.	TRBD2	TRBJ2-1	TGCAGCGTTGAAGAACCAAGAGCGGGACTAGCGCTGAGCTCCTACAATGAGCAGTTCTTC	CSVEEPRAGLALSSYNEQFF
TRBV7-2	.	.	TRBJ2-1	TGTGCCAGCTCTGCTAGTCGGGCTAATGAGCAGTTCTTC	CASSASRANEQFF
TRBV18	few	.	TRBJ2-7	TGTGTCAGCTCACCGAACTCCATCTCCTACGAGCAGTACTTC	CVSSPNSISYEQYF
TRBV4-3	few	TRBD2	TRBJ2-7	TGCGCCAGCAGCCAGGGGACTAGCAGTTTCTACGAGCAGTACTTC	CASSQGTSSFYEQYF
TRBV7-6	few	.	TRBJ1-3	TGTGCCAGCTCCTTATCTGGAAACACCATATATTTT	CASSLSGNTIYF
TRBV4-3	.	TRBD2	TRBJ2-5	TGCGCCAGCAGCCAGGCCTCTAGCGGGAGAGAGACCCAGTACTTC	CASSQASSGRETQYF
TRBV12-3/TRBV12-4	.	TRBD1	TRBJ1-2	TGTGCCAGCAAACCCATGACAGGGGGCGACTATGGCTACACCTTC	CASKPMTGGDYGYTF
TRBV5-1	.	.	TRBJ1-1	TGCGCCAGCAGCACGACCGGCACGCGAGTTGAAGCTTTCTTT	CASSTTGTRVEAFF
TRBV2	.	.	TRBJ2-2	TGTGCCAGCAAACGTCTTTCATTCGCCCCCGGGGAGCTGTTTTTT	CASKRLSFAPGELFF
TRBV27	.	TRBD2	TRBJ2-3	TGTGCCAGCAGTATCACTAGCGGTTCAGATACGCAGTATTTT	CASSITSGSDTQYF
TRBV3-1	.	.	TRBJ2-7	TGTGCCAGCAGCCATGCAGGCGGGGGCCGCTACGAGCAGTACTTC	CASSHAGGGRYEQYF
TRBV30	.	.	TRBJ2-5	TGTGCGGAGGGGCGAGAGACCCAGTACTTC	CAEGRETQYF
TRBV5-1	.	TRBD2	TRBJ2-2	TGCGCCAGCAGCTTGTTTCCTAGCGGTCCGAACACCGGGGAGCTGTTTTTT	CASSLFPSGPNTGELFF
TRBV12-3/TRBV12-4	few	TRBD2	TRBJ2-3	TGTGCCAGCACCTGGACTAGCGCTACCACAGATACGCAGTATTTT	CASTWTSATTDTQYF
TRBV4-3	few	TRBD1	TRBJ2-1	TGCGCCAGCAGCCAAGATACCGGGACAGGGTGGGGTGAGCAGTTCTTC	CASSQDTGTGWGEQFF
TRBV7-6	.	.	TRBJ1-1	TGTGCCAGCAGCCTTGCCGGGGGGTTTTCGAACACTGAAGCTTTCTTT	CASSLAGGFSNTEAFF
TRBV7-2	.	.	TRBJ2-7	TGTGCCAGCAGCTTAGTCGACAGAGCCGAGCAGTACTTC	CASSLVDRAEQYF
TRBV11-2	once	TRBD2	TRBJ2-3	TGTGCCAGCAGCTTAGAGGGACTAGCGGTTAGCACAGATACGCAGTATTTT	CASSLEGLAVSTDTQYF
TRBV5-1	.	TRBD2	TRBJ2-5	TGCGCCAGCAGCGTCGAGACTAGCGGGAGTATTTCGTACTTC	CASSVETSGSISYF
TRBV7-2	.	TRBD2	TRBJ2-5	TGTGCCAGCAGCTTAAGCGGGAGGAAAGAGACCCAGTACTTC	CASSLSGRKETQYF
TRBV6-1	few	.	TRBJ2-3	TGTGCCAGCAGTAGGCGGCACTTCACAGATACGCAGTATTTT	CASSRRHFTDTQYF
TRBV3-1	.	TRBD1	TRBJ2-2	TGTGCCAGCAGCCAAAACAGGGGCACCGGGGAGCTGTTTTTT	CASSQNRGTGELFF
TRBV4-3	few	.	TRBJ2-3	TGCGCCAGCAGCCAAGAAGACACAGCAGATACGCAGTATTTT	CASSQEDTADTQYF
TRBV6-5	.	.	TRBJ2-3	TGTGCCAGCAGTTATTACCTACCTTATACAGATACGCAGTATTTT	CASSYYLPYTDTQYF
TRBV7-9	few	TRBD2	TRBJ2-1	TGTGCCAGCAGCTTAGACGGGACTAGCGTTGAGCAGTTCTTC	CASSLDGTSVEQFF
TRBV2	few	.	TRBJ2-1	TGTGCCAGCAGTGGGCAGGTGAGGTTGAATGAGCAGTTCTTC	CASSGQVRLNEQFF